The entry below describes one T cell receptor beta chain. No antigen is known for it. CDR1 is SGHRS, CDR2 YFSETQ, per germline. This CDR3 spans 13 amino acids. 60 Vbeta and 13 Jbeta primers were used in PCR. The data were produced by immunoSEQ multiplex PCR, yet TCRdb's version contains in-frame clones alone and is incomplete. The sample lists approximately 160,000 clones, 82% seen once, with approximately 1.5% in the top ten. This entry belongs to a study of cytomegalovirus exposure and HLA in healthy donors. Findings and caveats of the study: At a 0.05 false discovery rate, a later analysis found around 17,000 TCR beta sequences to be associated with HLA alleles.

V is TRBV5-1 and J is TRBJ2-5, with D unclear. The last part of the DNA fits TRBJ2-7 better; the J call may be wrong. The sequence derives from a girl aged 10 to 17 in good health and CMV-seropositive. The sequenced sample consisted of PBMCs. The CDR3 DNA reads TGCGCCAGCAGCTCGCCCCTACCATACGAGCAGTACTTC. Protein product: CASSSPLPYEQYF.